This TCR beta chain was sequenced for a study of cytomegalovirus exposure and HLA in healthy donors. This clone was seen a few times. Its antigen remains unidentified. The CDR3 contains 14 residues. V shed 3 bases, J shed 6 bases, and the junction held 4 bases outside the gene matches. Looked up from germline, CDR1 is SGHTA and CDR2 is FQGNSA. This PCR relied on a set of 60 Vbeta primers and 13 Jbeta primers. Assay: immunoSEQ multiplex PCR; the TCRdb copy retains only in-frame clones and omits some. Of 95,000 to 150,000 clones in the sample, 17% are singletons; the top ten hold about 3%. General observations from the study: In a later analysis, specific HLA alleles were associated with some 16,000 TCR beta sequences at a 0.05 false discovery rate. Among the most significant clusters, several appeared linked to common viral pathogens in a later analysis.

Sequenced sample: PBMCs. The J gene is TRBJ2-3, the V gene TRBV7-2; 9 positions match TRBD2. The sequence was collected from a female donor in good health and CMV-seropositive. CDR3 DNA: TGTGCCAGCAGCTTGGGACTAGCCGTCGATACGCAGTATTTT. Amino acids: CASSLGLAVDTQYF.